The 18 T cell receptor beta chains presented below share a single source sample, sequenced in a study of T cell responses to AZD1222 COVID-19 vaccine. This table comes from immunoSEQ multiplex PCR, and its TCRdb copy is limited to in-frame clones, with some not included. The table shows 95,000 to 110,000 clones, with roughly 87% occurring only once. The source material was peripheral blood, sampled on day 0 of AZD1222 vaccination. Receptors were obtained from an adult in good health.

The CDR3: CAISRSYEQYF. The CDR3 DNA follows: TGTGCCATCAGTAGGAGTTACGAGCAGTACTTC. The genes are TRBV10-3 and TRBJ2-7; D not certain. CDR3 length equals 11 residues. V was pared by 5 bases and J by 4 bases, with 6 bases between. The germline V gene encodes CDR1 ENHRY and CDR2 SYGVKD.

The rearrangement joins TRBV5-4 to TRBJ1-4; 10 bases are a match to TRBD1. The CDR3 has 15 amino acids. The germline V gene has CDR1 SGHNT and CDR2 YYREEE (reference sequence). The ends lost 4 bases at V and 3 bases at J; junction bases unmatched: 3. CDR3 sequence reads: CASSAGQGANEKLFF. CDR3 DNA: TGTGCCAGCAGCGCCGGACAGGGGGCTAATGAAAAACTGTTTTTT.

The chain has TRBV30 and TRBJ2-1; 11 nucleotides agree with TRBD2. Germline V lookup: CDR1 GTSNPN, CDR2 SVGIG (reference sequence). V was clipped by 4 bases and J by 7 bases; unmatched bases: 12. The CDR3 is 16 residues long. The DNA for the CDR3 is TGTGCCTGGATGTTGGGAGAACTAGCGGGAGTTAATGAGCAGTTCTTC. This sequence encodes CAWMLGELAGVNEQFF.

This chain connects TRBV18 to TRBJ2-1; 11 nucleotides align to TRBD2. In germline, CDR1 is KGHSH, CDR2 LQKENI. Trimming cost V 2 bases and J 3 bases; bases outside gene matches: 6. The CDR3 length is 17 residues. The chain's CDR3 is CASSPKTGTSGYNEQFF. The CDR3 region has the DNA TGTGCCAGCTCACCAAAGACCGGGACTAGCGGCTACAATGAGCAGTTCTTC.

The genes are TRBV14 and TRBJ1-2; unclear D gene. This CDR3 has 14 amino acids. Trimming cost V 4 bases and J 8 bases, with 17 bases left between them. The germline gives CDR1 SGHDN, CDR2 FVKESK. In DNA, the CDR3 is TGTGCCAGCAGCCTCTCGGGAGGAGTTGGCGGCTACACCTTC. Amino acids: CASSLSGGVGGYTF.

V gene TRBV5-4 combines with J gene TRBJ1-3; the match to TRBD1 covers 10 bases. The junction had 4 bases not matched to a gene; V was cut back by 2 bases and J by 8 bases. The germline V gene encodes CDR1 SGHNT and CDR2 YYREEE (reference sequence). This CDR3 comprises 14 residues. The CDR3 DNA reads as TGTGCCAGCAGCTTAACGGGACAGGGGCACACCATATATTTT. Its protein is CASSLTGQGHTIYF. Complete variable domain (other parts from reference TRBV5-4 and TRBJ1-3): ETGVTQSPTHLIKTRGQQVTLRCSSQSGHNTVSWYQQALGQGPQFIFQYYREEENGRGNFPPRFSGLQFPNYSSELNVNALELDDSALYLCASSLTGQGHTIYFGEGSWLTVV.

This rearrangement joins TRBV30 to TRBJ1-5; TRBD1 might be the D (6 bases). Germline CDR1 and CDR2: GTSNPN and SVGIG (reference sequence). Trimming took 2 bases from V and 7 from J, leaving 15 bases between them. The CDR3 runs 14 residues. The CDR3 loop reads CAWSKNRAAQPQHF. In DNA form, the CDR3 reads TGTGCCTGGAGTAAAAACAGGGCCGCCCAGCCCCAGCATTTT.

This rearrangement joins TRBV6-5 to TRBJ2-7, with 8 bases fitting TRBD1. J was trimmed by 2 bases and V by 5 bases; bases with no gene match: 8. Germline V CDR1 and CDR2: MNHEY, SVGAGI. The CDR3 has 15 amino acids. CDR3 residues: CASSPRGQAPYEQYF. CDR3 nucleotides: TGTGCCAGCAGTCCCAGGGGGCAAGCACCCTACGAGCAGTACTTC.

The chain employs TRBV5-1 and TRBJ2-3, with unresolved D. The CDR3 sequence is 14 residues long. CDR1 is SGHRS and CDR2 is YFSETQ in the germline V gene. With 1 base removed from V and 2 bases from J, the gap between germline ends came to 8 bases. CDR3 nucleotides: TGCGCCAGCAGCTTGAGTTCCTACACAGATACGCAGTATTTT. Amino acid sequence: CASSLSSYTDTQYF.

This clone came up once. The chain couples TRBV4-2 to TRBJ1-1; D not certain. Deletions cut 1 base from V and 1 base from J, with 7 bases between. CDR1 is LGHNA, CDR2 YNFKEQ, per germline. This CDR3 spans 14 amino acids. The CDR3 sequence is CASSQVGQNTEAFF. For the CDR3, the DNA is TGTGCCAGCAGCCAAGTCGGCCAGAACACTGAAGCTTTCTTT.

This chain links TRBV5-4 with TRBJ2-7; 8 bases align to TRBD2. CDR1 is SGHNT and CDR2 is YYREEE in the germline V gene (reference sequence). This CDR3 contains 15 residues. V dropped 2 bases and J dropped 3; count of bases not matched to a gene: 7. The CDR3 bases are TGTGCCAGCAGCTTTGCAGCGGGAGAACTCTACGAGCAGTACTTC. It translates to CASSFAAGELYEQYF. The full variable domain, its missing parts supplied by reference TRBV5-4 and TRBJ2-7, is ETGVTQSPTHLIKTRGQQVTLRCSSQSGHNTVSWYQQALGQGPQFIFQYYREEENGRGNFPPRFSGLQFPNYSSELNVNALELDDSALYLCASSFAAGELYEQYFGPGTRLTVT.

This clone came up once. The chain has TRBV6-6 and TRBJ2-7; 10 positions match TRBD1. With 6 bases clipped from V and 6 bases from J, the junction kept 14 bases outside the gene matches. Germline V gene sequence: CDR1 MNHNY, CDR2 SVGAGI (reference sequence). The CDR3 runs to 16 residues. CDR3 sequence: CASRPNPGQGPVEQYF. DNA of the CDR3: TGTGCCAGCAGACCAAACCCGGGACAGGGGCCGGTCGAGCAGTACTTC.

The J gene is TRBJ1-2, the V gene TRBV7-8; the D gene is possibly TRBD1 (6 bases). This CDR3 has 13 amino acids. Germline V gene lookup returns CDR1 SGHVS and CDR2 FQNEAQ. V lost 3 bases and J 6 bases, leaving 11 bases between the germline ends. CDR3 sequence reads: CASSFNQGNGYTF. As DNA, the CDR3 is TGTGCCAGCAGCTTTAACCAGGGGAATGGCTACACCTTC.

This chain uses TRBV19 with TRBJ2-5; the D gene could be TRBD1 or TRBD2 (5 bases each). This CDR3 comprises 14 residues. V lost 7 bases and J lost 2, with 14 bases in between. The germline CDR1 and CDR2 sequences are LNHDA and SQIVND (reference sequence). The CDR3 spells CASTPWGKQETQYF. The CDR3 nucleotides are TGTGCCAGTACCCCCTGGGGGAAACAAGAGACCCAGTACTTC.

This chain joins TRBV5-6 and TRBJ2-3; D unclear. Germline V gene sequence: CDR1 SGHDT, CDR2 YYEEEE. The CDR3 runs 14 residues. Trimming removed 0 bases at V and 3 bases at J, with 8 bases between. Here the CDR3 DNA reads TGTGCCAGCAGCTTGGGAGTGGGAACAGATACGCAGTATTTT. Amino acids: CASSLGVGTDTQYF. Drawing the rest from reference TRBV5-6 and TRBJ2-3, the complete variable domain is DAGVTQSPTHLIKTRGQQVTLRCSPKSGHDTVSWYQQALGQGPQFIFQYYEEEERQRGNFPDRFSGHQFPNYSSELNVNALLLGDSALYLCASSLGVGTDTQYFGPGTRLTVL.

Concerning this clone: Other DNA sequences of this sample code for an identical CDR3. The J gene is TRBJ2-5, the V gene TRBV7-6, with unresolved D. The CDR3 length is 13 residues. V lost 0 bases, J lost 2 bases, and 4 bases lay in between. Germline-derived CDR1 and CDR2 are SGHVS and FNYEAQ. Written as DNA, the CDR3 is TGTGCCAGCAGCTTAGCCCCGCAAGAGACCCAGTACTTC. This codes for CASSLAPQETQYF.

This clone showed up just once. The chain carries TRBV4-3 and TRBJ1-5; the D gene is possibly TRBD1 (6 bases). Germline lookup yields CDR1 LGHNA and CDR2 YSLEER. This CDR3 comprises 14 residues. V was pared by 5 bases and J by 7 bases, with 15 bases between. CDR3: CASSYNEGGQPQHF. The CDR3 DNA sequence: TGCGCCAGCAGCTACAACGAGGGGGGGCAGCCCCAGCATTTT.

V usage is TRBV3-1 (or the pseudogene TRBV3-2) and J usage is TRBJ1-5; 9 positions agree with TRBD1. CDR1 LGHDT and CDR2 YNNKEL come from the germline V gene (reference sequence). The CDR3 is 18 amino acids. Germline trimming cut 0 bases from V and 2 bases from J; bases unmatched to any gene: 8. The CDR3: CASSQEWTGVGGNQPQHF. As DNA, the CDR3 is TGTGCCAGCAGCCAAGAATGGACAGGGGTCGGTGGCAATCAGCCCCAGCATTTT.